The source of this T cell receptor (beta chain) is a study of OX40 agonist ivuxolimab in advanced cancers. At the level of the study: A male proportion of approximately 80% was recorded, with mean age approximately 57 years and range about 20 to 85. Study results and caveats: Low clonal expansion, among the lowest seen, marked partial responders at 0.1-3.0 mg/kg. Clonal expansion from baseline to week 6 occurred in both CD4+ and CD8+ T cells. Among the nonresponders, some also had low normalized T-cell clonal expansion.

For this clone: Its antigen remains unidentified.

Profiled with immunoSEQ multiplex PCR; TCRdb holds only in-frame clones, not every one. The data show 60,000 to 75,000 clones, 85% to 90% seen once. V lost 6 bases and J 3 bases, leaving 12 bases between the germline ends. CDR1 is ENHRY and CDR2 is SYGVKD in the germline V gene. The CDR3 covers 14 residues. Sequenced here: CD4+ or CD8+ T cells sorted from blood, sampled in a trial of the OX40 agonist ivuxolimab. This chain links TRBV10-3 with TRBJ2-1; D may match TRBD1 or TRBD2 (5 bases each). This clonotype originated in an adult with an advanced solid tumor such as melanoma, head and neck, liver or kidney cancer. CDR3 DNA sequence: TGTGCCATCAGCCGGGACGGAGACTACAATGAGCAGTTCTTC. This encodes CAISRDGDYNEQFF.